Below, 18 T cell receptor beta chains from the same sample are listed, as sequenced in a study of cytomegalovirus exposure and HLA in healthy donors. The primer mix had 60 Vbeta and 13 Jbeta primers. Here immunoSEQ multiplex PCR was the method, and the copy in TCRdb shows in-frame clones only, minus some. The sample consists of 270,000 or so clones, 86% of them appearing once. The sample was PBMCs. Every receptor here comes from a man aged 35-49 years in good health and CMV-seropositive.

The chain carries TRBV2 and TRBJ1-5; D is ambiguous. CDR1 SNHLY and CDR2 FYNNEI come from the germline V gene. The V and J ends lost 6 bases and 0 bases respectively, with 9 bases between them. The length of the CDR3 is 14 residues. DNA of the CDR3: TGTGCCAGCAGAGTCGACATTAGCAATCAGCCCCAGCATTTT. Translating it yields CASRVDISNQPQHF.

Concerning this clone itself: The sample carries other DNA sequences with the same CDR3. The V call is TRBV5-1, the J call TRBJ2-5; D remains ambiguous. Trimming pared 2 bases from V and 4 bases from J, leaving 3 bases between. This CDR3 contains 11 residues. The germline V gene encodes CDR1 SGHRS and CDR2 YFSETQ. CDR3 nucleotides: TGCGCCAGCAGCTTACTAGAGACCCAGTACTTC. Translating gives CASSLLETQYF.

V usage is TRBV6-5 and J usage is TRBJ1-1; 7 bases are shared with TRBD1. Trimming cost V 7 bases and J 1 base; bases outside gene matches: 9. CDR3 size: 15 residues. Per germline, CDR1 MNHEY and CDR2 SVGAGI. The DNA of the CDR3 is TGTGCCAGCAATCCCCGGGACAGACCGAACACTGAAGCTTTCTTT. Residues: CASNPRDRPNTEAFF.

The rearrangement links TRBV5-1 to TRBJ1-2, with 11 nucleotides matching TRBD1. CDR1 is SGHRS and CDR2 is YFSETQ in the germline V gene. V was pared by 1 base and J by 3 bases, with 8 bases of the junction left unmatched. The CDR3 loop spans 17 amino acids. CDR3 DNA: TGCGCCAGCAGCTTGTTAGGACAGGGGGCGCTGGACTATGGCTACACCTTC. It translates to CASSLLGQGALDYGYTF.

This clone showed up just a few times. V and J are TRBV5-1 and TRBJ1-5; 7 bases are a match to TRBD1. V shed 0 bases and J 3 bases; nucleotides not matched to a gene: 3. The germline V gene encodes CDR1 SGHRS and CDR2 YFSETQ. CDR3 length: 15 amino acids. CDR3 loop: CASSLEGQNNQPQHF. The CDR3 DNA sequence: TGCGCCAGCAGCTTGGAGGGACAGAACAATCAGCCCCAGCATTTT.

The chain combines TRBV6-5 with TRBJ2-3, with 11 bases matching TRBD1. The CDR3 covers 15 residues. Germline V gene sequence: CDR1 MNHEY, CDR2 SVGAGI. With 4 bases clipped from V and 3 bases from J, the junction kept 3 bases outside the gene matches. The chain's CDR3 is CASSWGTGGTDTQYF. The CDR3 nucleotides are TGTGCCAGCAGTTGGGGGACAGGGGGGACAGATACGCAGTATTTT.

CDR3 sequence: CASSQGLAKNIQYF. In DNA form, the CDR3 reads TGCGCCAGCAGCCAGGGACTAGCCAAAAACATTCAGTACTTC. The chain recombines TRBV4-1 with TRBJ2-4, with TRBD2 as a possible D gene (6 bases). V was shortened by 3 bases and J by 0 bases, with 6 bases between the two germline ends. Looked up from germline, CDR1 is MGHRA and CDR2 is YSYEKL. CDR3 length: 14 amino acids.

The V and J genes are TRBV6-5 and TRBJ1-2; possible D gene TRBD1, 6 bases. Trimming left V 2 bases short and J 4 bases short, with 11 bases between. The CDR3 totals 14 residues. CDR1 is MNHEY and CDR2 is SVGAGI in the germline V gene. This CDR3 reads CASSYAGVGYGYTF. The CDR3 nucleotides read TGTGCCAGCAGTTACGCAGGGGTTGGCTATGGCTACACCTTC.

J is TRBJ1-2 and V is TRBV18; TRBD1 agrees at 10 bases. Trimming cost V 5 bases and J 0 bases; bases outside gene matches: 0. Germline V lookup: CDR1 KGHSH, CDR2 LQKENI. The CDR3 runs to 14 residues. CDR3 nucleotides: TGTGCCAGCTCAGGACAGGGGGCTAACTATGGCTACACCTTC. Protein sequence: CASSGQGANYGYTF.

The chain recombines TRBV6-1 with TRBJ2-2, with a possible D match to TRBD2 (6 bases). The germline V gene encodes CDR1 MNHNS and CDR2 SASEGT. This CDR3 has 15 residues. V shed 5 bases and J shed 5 bases, with 15 bases lying between them. CDR3 sequence reads: CASSNSGTSTGELFF. Here the CDR3 DNA reads TGTGCCAGCAGTAATTCCGGGACTTCAACCGGGGAGCTGTTTTTT.

The chain employs TRBV9 and TRBJ1-2, with D perhaps matching TRBD1 (6 bases). Per germline, CDR1 SGDLS and CDR2 YYNGEE. V gave up 5 bases and J gave up 6 bases, with 14 bases separating them. CDR3 length: 13 residues. The CDR3 region is CASSQGISNGYTF. Here the CDR3 DNA reads TGTGCCAGCAGTCAGGGGATCAGCAATGGCTACACCTTC.

V usage is TRBV27 and J usage is TRBJ2-7; D possibly corresponds to TRBD1 (6 bases). V lost 2 bases to trimming and J lost 1 base, with 12 bases between them. Germline loops: CDR1 MNHEY, CDR2 SMNVEV (reference sequence). The CDR3 length is 15 residues. The CDR3, as DNA: TGTGCCAGCAGTTTAGCTGGACAGAAATCCTACGAGCAGTACTTC. It codes for CASSLAGQKSYEQYF.

The V call is TRBV5-4, the J call TRBJ2-5; maybe TRBD1 (6 bases). The DNA end favors TRBJ2-7, so the J call may be wrong. The CDR3 has 17 residues. From germline, CDR1 is SGHNT and CDR2 YYREEE (reference sequence). The CDR3 DNA sequence: TGTGCCAGCAGTCCGCCGAGGGCCAGGGGTAGCTCCTACGAGCAGTACTTC. Encoded protein: CASSPPRARGSSYEQYF.

The rearrangement joins TRBV7-9 to TRBJ2-1; D is uncertain. This CDR3 region has 16 residues. With 1 base removed from V and 0 bases from J, the gap between germline ends came to 10 bases. CDR1 is SEHNR, CDR2 FQNEAQ, per germline (reference sequence). CDR3 DNA sequence: TGTGCCAGCAGCTTAGTTCCCCCTAGCTCCTACAATGAGCAGTTCTTC. Protein sequence: CASSLVPPSSYNEQFF.

This chain joins TRBV15 and TRBJ2-7; 7 bases fit TRBD1. The germline CDR1 and CDR2 sequences are LNHNV and YYDKDF (reference sequence). The CDR3 has 16 amino acids. J lost 2 bases, V lost 0 bases, and 7 bases had no gene match. The CDR3 is CATSRELGQGAYEQYF. CDR3 bases: TGTGCCACCAGCAGAGAGCTCGGGCAGGGGGCCTACGAGCAGTACTTC.

V gene TRBV18 combines with J gene TRBJ2-2; tentatively, D is TRBD1 (6 bases). With 2 bases removed from V and 5 bases from J, the gap between germline ends came to 12 bases. The CDR3 totals 15 residues. Germline V gene sequence: CDR1 KGHSH, CDR2 LQKENI. The CDR3 loop is CASSPGDRYTGELFF. CDR3 DNA: TGTGCCAGCTCACCAGGTGACAGGTATACCGGGGAGCTGTTTTTT.

The rearrangement links TRBV28 to TRBJ1-2, with a possible D match to TRBD1 (5 bases). Trimming removed 5 bases from V and 2 bases from J, with 6 bases in between. The CDR3 runs 12 residues. CDR1 is MDHEN and CDR2 is SYDVKM in the germline V gene. The CDR3 region has the DNA TGTGCCAGCAGTCAGGGAAACTATGGCTACACCTTC. Its translation is CASSQGNYGYTF.

The chain links TRBV5-6 to TRBJ1-5; unclear D gene. V lost 4 bases and J 10 bases, leaving 18 bases between the germline ends. This CDR3 comprises 14 residues. CDR1 is SGHDT and CDR2 is YYEEEE in the germline V gene. The CDR3 is CASSTWPQFQPQHF. The CDR3 bases are TGTGCCAGCAGCACCTGGCCTCAATTTCAACCCCAGCATTTT.